These 23 T cell receptor beta chains came from one sample sequenced in a study of T-cell memory formation after mild COVID-19. TCRdb passed the 5' RACE reads through MiXCR, listing each CDR3 protein once. The sample includes some 40,000 distinct CDR3 sequences, 7.3% seen only once; the top ten take 1.4% to 1.5%. Sequenced input: PBMCs or a T cell subset sorted from them (not recorded which). These receptor sequences come from a young man who had mild COVID-19 (a few samples of this study predate the infection). Cell type and time point are not known.

The table lists this clonotype with a few counts. The chain combines TRBV6-2 or TRBV6-3 with TRBJ2-1; the D call may be TRBD1 or TRBD2 (5 bases each). V shed 7 bases and J shed 1 base, with 14 bases lying between them. CDR3 length: 15 amino acids. Germline loops: CDR1 MNHEY, CDR2 SVGEGT. CDR3 bases: TGTGCCAGCACGAAAGGGACGGCATCCTACAATGAGCAGTTCTTC. It yields the protein CASTKGTASYNEQFF.

This clonotype turned up a few times. This chain uses TRBV5-1 with TRBJ2-3, with D perhaps matching TRBD2 (6 bases). Germline CDR1 SGHRS, CDR2 YFSETQ. CDR3 length: 16 amino acids. V was shortened by 0 bases and J by 2 bases, with 13 bases between the two germline ends. CDR3 protein: CASSLEGLQATDTQYF. The DNA for the CDR3 is TGCGCCAGCAGCTTGGAAGGACTACAAGCCACAGATACGCAGTATTTT. Using reference TRBV5-1 and TRBJ2-3 for the parts outside the CDR3, the full variable domain is KAGVTQTPRYLIKTRGQQVTLSCSPISGHRSVSWYQQTPGQGLQFLFEYFSETQRNKGNFPGRFSGRQFSNSRSEMNVSTLELGDSALYLCASSLEGLQATDTQYFGPGTRLTVL.

This clonotype has only one observation. Given a much more abundant clone one base away, this may be a read error. The rearrangement joins TRBV7-9 to TRBJ1-2; weak D call: TRBD1 (6 bases). Trimming took 5 bases from V and 4 from J, leaving 17 bases between them. The CDR3 has 15 residues. CDR1 SEHNR and CDR2 FQNEAQ come from the germline V gene (reference sequence). CDR3 in DNA: TGTGCCAGCAGCCAAGACCTCAGGGGTATCTATGGCTACACCTTC. This gives the protein CASSQDLRGIYGYTF.

This clonotype was counted a few times. This rearrangement joins TRBV7-2 to TRBJ2-7; no clear D. Germline V gene sequence: CDR1 SGHTA, CDR2 FQGNSA. Trimming shortened V by 5 bases and J by 2 bases, and 7 bases separated the two germline ends. This CDR3 has 12 residues. DNA for the CDR3: TGTGCCAGCAGCCCAAACCCCTACGAGCAGTACTTC. Its translation: CASSPNPYEQYF.

This clonotype was recorded a few times. This chain joins TRBV7-3 and TRBJ2-4; D tentatively reads TRBD1 or TRBD2 (5 bases each). CDR1 is SGHTA, CDR2 FQGTGA, per germline. V lost 2 bases, J lost 9 bases, and 17 bases lay in between. The CDR3 is 15 residues long. CDR3 amino acids: CASSLDGASYPIQYF. In DNA, the CDR3 is TGTGCCAGCAGCTTAGATGGGGCTAGCTATCCCATTCAGTACTTC. Supplemented by reference TRBV7-3 and TRBJ2-4, the full variable domain reads GAGVSQTPSNKVTEKGKYVELRCDPISGHTALYWYRQSLGQGPEFLIYFQGTGAADDSGLPNDRFFAVRPEGSVSTLKIQRTERGDSAVYLCASSLDGASYPIQYFGAGTRLSVL.

This clonotype was found a few times. The rearrangement uses TRBV7-2 and TRBJ1-2; no clear D gene. This CDR3 comprises 14 residues. Germline V gives CDR1 SGHTA, CDR2 FQGNSA. V lost 0 bases, J lost 8 bases, and 13 bases lay in between. The CDR3 region has the DNA TGTGCCAGCAGCTTAGCGGGGAACCAAGGGGGCTACACCTTC. It is translated as CASSLAGNQGGYTF.

This clonotype was observed a handful of times. V usage is TRBV7-2 and J usage is TRBJ2-1; the match to TRBD2 covers 7 bases. With V trimmed by 3 bases and J by 6 bases, 2 bases remained unmatched. Germline V lookup: CDR1 SGHTA, CDR2 FQGNSA. The CDR3 totals 13 residues. The CDR3 DNA follows: TGTGCCAGCAGCTTTTTAGCGGGCAATGAGCAGTTCTTC. Translated, it gives CASSFLAGNEQFF.

The CDR3 bases are TGTGCTAGCCGGGGACTAGCTGAGGAGACCCAGTACTTC. It translates to CASRGLAEETQYF. The gene calls are TRBV7-7 and TRBJ2-5; 9 bases agree with TRBD2. This CDR3 has 13 amino acids. Germline V gives CDR1 SSHAT, CDR2 FNYEAQ (reference sequence).

This clonotype was counted between two and nine times. The rearrangement links TRBV5-4 to TRBJ1-1; TRBD1 agrees at 7 bases. The CDR3 totals 13 residues. Germline assignment: CDR1 SGHNT and CDR2 YYREEE (reference sequence). The V and J ends lost 3 bases and 11 bases, in that order; junction bases with no gene match: 10. CDR3 sequence (DNA): TGTGCCAGCAGCTCTACGACAGGGTCATGGGCTTTCTTT. Amino acid sequence: CASSSTTGSWAFF.

The sample holds a few counts of this clonotype. The chain couples TRBV7-7 to TRBJ2-1; 7 bases fit TRBD1. Trimming cost V 5 bases and J 0 bases; bases outside gene matches: 7. Germline assignment: CDR1 SSHAT and CDR2 FNYEAQ (reference sequence). The CDR3 has 16 amino acids. CDR3 in amino acids: CASSPLTGSSYNEQFF. The CDR3 DNA is TGTGCCAGCAGCCCGCTGACAGGGAGCTCCTACAATGAGCAGTTCTTC.

The gene calls are TRBV20-1 and TRBJ2-7, with a possible D match to TRBD1 (6 bases). CDR1 is DFQATT and CDR2 is SNEGSKA in the germline V gene (reference sequence). The V end was cut by 1 base, the J end by 3 bases, with 16 bases between. The CDR3 covers 15 residues. Here the CDR3 DNA reads TGCAGTGCTAGAGGAGGGGGAAGGTTCGACTACGAGCAGTACTTC. Its translation: CSARGGGRFDYEQYF.

The chain uses TRBV7-3 and TRBJ2-4, with D uncertain. Trimming left V 2 bases short and J 8 bases short, with 13 bases between. Germline lookup yields CDR1 SGHTA and CDR2 FQGTGA. The CDR3 length is 14 residues. The CDR3 loop is CASSLGAEFHIQYF. CDR3 nucleotide sequence: TGTGCCAGCAGCTTAGGCGCCGAGTTCCACATTCAGTACTTC.

This clonotype was found a few times. This chain connects TRBV7-2 to TRBJ2-5; D not resolved. CDR1 and CDR2 (germline): SGHTA, FQGNSA. Deletions cut 4 bases from V and 1 base from J, with 10 bases between. CDR3 length: 14 amino acids. Written as DNA, the CDR3 is TGTGCCAGCAGCTACCTCACACGCCAAGAGACCCAGTACTTC. Its translation: CASSYLTRQETQYF. Drawing the rest from reference TRBV7-2 and TRBJ2-5, the complete variable domain is GAGVSQSPSNKVTEKGKDVELRCDPISGHTALYWYRQSLGQGLEFLIYFQGNSAPDKSGLPSDRFSAERTGGSVSTLTIQRTQQEDSAVYLCASSYLTRQETQYFGPGTRLLVL.

This clonotype came up many times. The CDR3 sequence is CASSLNVGSGEQYV. The CDR3 DNA follows: TGTGCCAGCAGCTTAAACGTAGGATCGGGCGAGCAGTACGTC. The chain couples TRBV7-2 to TRBJ2-7; D unclear. Germline-derived CDR1 and CDR2 are SGHTA and FQGNSA. Deletions cut 2 bases from V and 6 bases from J, with 14 bases between. This CDR3 comprises 14 residues.

This clonotype was seen only a few times. This chain joins TRBV25-1 and TRBJ2-4; D might be TRBD1 (6 bases). The germline V gene has CDR1 MGHDK and CDR2 SYGVNS. The V gene lost 4 bases and the J gene lost 5 bases, with 9 bases spanning the gap. This CDR3 comprises 13 residues. This chain's CDR3 is CASSGWTENIQYF. The CDR3 DNA is TGTGCCAGCAGTGGGTGGACAGAAAACATTCAGTACTTC.

This clonotype was recorded a few times. This sequence joins TRBV5-1 and TRBJ2-3; tentatively, D is TRBD2 (5 bases). Germline V CDR1 and CDR2: SGHRS, YFSETQ. V lost 4 bases and J lost 0, with 15 bases in between. This CDR3 comprises 16 residues. The CDR3 protein is CASSTTGIRSTDTQYF. Here the CDR3 DNA reads TGCGCCAGCAGCACGACCGGGATTAGGAGCACAGATACGCAGTATTTT.

This chain connects TRBV7-9 to TRBJ1-1; TRBD1 agrees at 7 bases. CDR1 and CDR2 from the germline V gene are SEHNR and FQNEAQ (reference sequence). The CDR3 consists of 14 residues. V dropped 1 base and J dropped 4; count of bases not matched to a gene: 3. Here the CDR3 reads CASSLEAGGTEAFF. Written as DNA, the CDR3 is TGTGCCAGCAGCTTAGAGGCAGGGGGCACTGAAGCTTTCTTT.

This clonotype has more than one count but fewer than ten. V is TRBV20-1 and J is TRBJ2-7; D remains ambiguous. Deletions cut 0 bases from V and 1 base from J, with 10 bases between. Germline V gives CDR1 DFQATT, CDR2 SNEGSKA (reference sequence). There are 14 residues in the CDR3. CDR3: CSARDFRLSYEQYF. The CDR3 DNA reads as TGCAGTGCTAGAGATTTTAGACTTTCCTACGAGCAGTACTTC.

This rearrangement joins TRBV5-1 to TRBJ2-3; 10 nucleotides align to TRBD1. There are 15 residues in the CDR3. Germline CDR1 reads SGHRS; CDR2 reads YFSETQ. Unmatched junction bases numbered 4, after V lost 6 bases and J lost 0 bases. The CDR3 here is CASKGDRGSTDTQYF. The CDR3 coding sequence is TGCGCCAGCAAGGGGGACAGGGGTAGCACAGATACGCAGTATTTT.

This clonotype was seen a handful of times. The chain has TRBV6-2 or TRBV6-3 and TRBJ2-1; 10 bases match TRBD2. The V gene's germline CDR1 is MNHEY and CDR2 SVGEGT. J lost 12 bases, V lost 5 bases, and 10 bases had no gene match. CDR3 length: 14 amino acids. CDR3 nucleotide sequence: TGTGCCAGCAGTACCGGGACTAGCGCCACTCGGCAGTTCTTC. This sequence encodes CASSTGTSATRQFF.

CDR3 in DNA: TGTGCCAGCAGCCTCCCGGGAGGGACAGCGCAGTTCTTC. Protein product: CASSLPGGTAQFF. The chain employs TRBV11-2 and TRBJ2-1, with a possible D match to TRBD2 (8 bases). The CDR3 loop spans 13 amino acids. Between the trimmed V and J ends, which lost 5 bases and 12 bases, there was a span of 17 bases. Germline CDR1 SGHAT, CDR2 FQNNGV.

The V gene is TRBV7-3, the J gene TRBJ1-1; D uncertain. With 8 bases removed from V and 3 bases from J, the gap between germline ends came to 10 bases. Germline CDR1 is SGHTA and CDR2 is FQGTGA. The CDR3 is 12 residues long. The CDR3 DNA reads TGTGCCAGCCCCTTTAAAGACACTGAAGCTTTCTTT. Amino acids: CASPFKDTEAFF.

This clonotype turned up a few times. This chain uses TRBV6-5 with TRBJ1-6; 7 nucleotides match TRBD1. Germline V gives CDR1 MNHEY, CDR2 SVGAGI. This CDR3 is 14 amino acids long. Trimming cost V 2 bases and J 10 bases; bases outside gene matches: 5. The CDR3 DNA sequence: TGTGCCAGCAGTTACGGGCAGGGGGGGTCACCCCTCCACTTT. Amino acid sequence: CASSYGQGGSPLHF.